Here is one TCR beta chain with its context. This sample was taken from a study of T cell changes during pregnancy in multiple sclerosis. CDR1 and CDR2 (germline): MNHEY, SMNVEV (reference sequence). CDR3 length equals 16 residues. Between the trimmed V and J ends, which lost 3 bases and 6 bases, there was a span of 18 bases. Repertoires were generated with immunoSEQ multiplex PCR, while TCRdb's copy carries only in-frame clones and drops some. Of about 40,000 clones listed, around nine tenths are singletons. The material sequenced was peripheral blood, taken in the first trimester of pregnancy. The chain has TRBV27 and TRBJ1-5, with a tentative D call TRBD1 (5 bases). The clonotype comes from a female donor in good health, enrolled as a control in a pregnancy study. The CDR3 is CASSLLSGRLCQPQHF. DNA for the CDR3: TGTGCCAGCAGTTTGCTCTCAGGGAGGTTGTGTCAGCCCCAGCATTTT.